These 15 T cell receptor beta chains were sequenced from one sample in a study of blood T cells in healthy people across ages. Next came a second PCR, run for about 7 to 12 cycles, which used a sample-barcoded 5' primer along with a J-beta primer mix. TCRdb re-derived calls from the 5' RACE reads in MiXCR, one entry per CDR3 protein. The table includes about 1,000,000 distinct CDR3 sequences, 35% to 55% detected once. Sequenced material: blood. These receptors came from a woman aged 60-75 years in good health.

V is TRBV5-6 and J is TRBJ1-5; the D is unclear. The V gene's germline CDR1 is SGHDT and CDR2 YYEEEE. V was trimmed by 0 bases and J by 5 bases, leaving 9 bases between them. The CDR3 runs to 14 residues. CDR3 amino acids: CASSLGGEDQPQHF. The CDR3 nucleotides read TGTGCCAGCAGCTTGGGGGGTGAAGATCAGCCCCAGCATTTT. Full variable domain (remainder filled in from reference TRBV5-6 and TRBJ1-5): DAGVTQSPTHLIKTRGQQVTLRCSPKSGHDTVSWYQQALGQGPQFIFQYYEEEERQRGNFPDRFSGHQFPNYSSELNVNALLLGDSALYLCASSLGGEDQPQHFGDGTRLSIL.

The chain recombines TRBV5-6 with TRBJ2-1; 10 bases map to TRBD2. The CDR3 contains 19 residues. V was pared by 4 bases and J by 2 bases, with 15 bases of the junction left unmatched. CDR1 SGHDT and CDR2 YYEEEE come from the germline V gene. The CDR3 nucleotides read TGTGCCAGCAGCACCCCCCGGGGGACTAGCGAACACACCTACAATGAGCAGTTCTTC. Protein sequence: CASSTPRGTSEHTYNEQFF.

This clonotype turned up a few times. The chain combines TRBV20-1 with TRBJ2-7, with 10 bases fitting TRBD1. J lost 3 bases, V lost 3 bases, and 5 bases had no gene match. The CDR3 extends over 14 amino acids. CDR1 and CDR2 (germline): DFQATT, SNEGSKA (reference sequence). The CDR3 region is CSARQGQGNYEQYF. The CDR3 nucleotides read TGCAGTGCTAGGCAGGGACAGGGGAACTACGAGCAGTACTTC.

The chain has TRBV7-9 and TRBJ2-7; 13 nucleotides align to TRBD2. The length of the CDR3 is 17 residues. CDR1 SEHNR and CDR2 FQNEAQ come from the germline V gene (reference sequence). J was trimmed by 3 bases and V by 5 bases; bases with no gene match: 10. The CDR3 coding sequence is TGTGCCAGCAGCCTAAGAGAAGGACTAGCGGGAGACTACGAGCAGTACTTC. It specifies CASSLREGLAGDYEQYF.

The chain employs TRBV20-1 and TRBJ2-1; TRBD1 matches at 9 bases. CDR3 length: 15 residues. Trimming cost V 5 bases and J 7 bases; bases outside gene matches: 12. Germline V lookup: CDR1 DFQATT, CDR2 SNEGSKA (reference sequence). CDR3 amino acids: CSAGDHRGRRNEQFF. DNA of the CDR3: TGCAGTGCTGGGGATCACAGGGGGCGCAGGAATGAGCAGTTCTTC.

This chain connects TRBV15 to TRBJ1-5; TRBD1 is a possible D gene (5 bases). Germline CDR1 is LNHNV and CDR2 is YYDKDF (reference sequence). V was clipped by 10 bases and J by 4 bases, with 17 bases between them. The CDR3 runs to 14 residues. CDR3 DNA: TGTGCCATTACCCGGGACCGAGGGAATCAGCCCCAGCATTTT. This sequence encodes CAITRDRGNQPQHF.

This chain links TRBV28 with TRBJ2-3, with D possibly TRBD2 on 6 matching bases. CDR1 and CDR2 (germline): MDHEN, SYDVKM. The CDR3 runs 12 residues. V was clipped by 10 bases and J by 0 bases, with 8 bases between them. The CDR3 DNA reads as TGTGCCACCCGGGGGAGCACAGATACGCAGTATTTT. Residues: CATRGSTDTQYF.

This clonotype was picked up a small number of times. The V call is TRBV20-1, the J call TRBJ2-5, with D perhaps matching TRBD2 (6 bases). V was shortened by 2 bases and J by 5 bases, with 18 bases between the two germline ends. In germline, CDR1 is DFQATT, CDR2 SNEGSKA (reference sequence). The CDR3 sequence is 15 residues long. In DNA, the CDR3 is TGCAGTGCTAGACCCCCCGGTGGAGGGTCGGAGACCCAGTACTTC. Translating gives CSARPPGGGSETQYF.

Here the CDR3 reads CASSLRDLREQYF. The CDR3, as DNA: TGCGCCAGCAGCCTCCGGGACCTCCGTGAGCAGTACTTC. V and J are TRBV5-1 and TRBJ2-5; either TRBD1 or TRBD2 may supply D (5 bases each). V dropped 4 bases and J dropped 11 bases, with 18 bases sitting between them. This CDR3 region has 13 residues. Germline values: CDR1 SGHRS, CDR2 YFSETQ.

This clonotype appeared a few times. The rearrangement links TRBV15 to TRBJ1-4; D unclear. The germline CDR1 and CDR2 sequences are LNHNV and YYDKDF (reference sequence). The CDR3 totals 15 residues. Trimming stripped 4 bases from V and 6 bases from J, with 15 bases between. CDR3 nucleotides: TGTGCCACCAGCACCAGACGGAGCGGGGATGAAAAACTGTTTTTT. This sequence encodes CATSTRRSGDEKLFF.

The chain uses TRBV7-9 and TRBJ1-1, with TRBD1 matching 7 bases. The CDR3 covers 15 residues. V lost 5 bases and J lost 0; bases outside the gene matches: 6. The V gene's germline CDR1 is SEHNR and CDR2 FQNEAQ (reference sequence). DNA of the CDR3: TGTGCCAGCAGCATCTCGGGACAGTTGAACACTGAAGCTTTCTTT. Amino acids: CASSISGQLNTEAFF.

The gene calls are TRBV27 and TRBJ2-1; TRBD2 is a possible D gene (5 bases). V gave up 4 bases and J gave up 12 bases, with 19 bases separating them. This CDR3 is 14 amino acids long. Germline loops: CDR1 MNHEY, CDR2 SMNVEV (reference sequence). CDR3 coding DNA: TGTGCCAGCAGTTCCCCTCGTAGAGGGCCCCTGCAGTTCTTC. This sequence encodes CASSSPRRGPLQFF.

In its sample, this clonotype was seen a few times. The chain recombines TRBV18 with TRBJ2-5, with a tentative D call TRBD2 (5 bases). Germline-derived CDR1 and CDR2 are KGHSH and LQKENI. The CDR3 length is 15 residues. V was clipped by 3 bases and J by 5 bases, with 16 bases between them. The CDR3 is CASSPLEGARETQYF. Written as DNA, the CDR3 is TGTGCCAGCTCACCCTTAGAGGGAGCGCGGGAGACCCAGTACTTC.

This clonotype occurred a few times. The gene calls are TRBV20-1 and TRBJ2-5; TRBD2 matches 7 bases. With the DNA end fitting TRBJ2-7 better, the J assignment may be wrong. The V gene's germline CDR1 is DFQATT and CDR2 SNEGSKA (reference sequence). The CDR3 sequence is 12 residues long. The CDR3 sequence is CSARLAGHEQYF. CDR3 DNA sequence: TGCAGTGCTCGGTTAGCGGGCCACGAGCAGTACTTC.

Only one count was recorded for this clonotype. The CDR3 loop reads CASSFFARVARGLFSYNEQFF. In DNA form, the CDR3 reads TGCGCCAGCAGCTTTTTTGCGCGGGTGGCCCGAGGCCTCTTCTCCTACAATGAGCAGTTCTTC. This chain joins TRBV5-1 and TRBJ2-1; D perhaps matches TRBD2 (5 bases). The V gene's germline CDR1 is SGHRS and CDR2 YFSETQ. The CDR3 loop spans 21 amino acids. Between the trimmed V and J ends, which lost 2 bases and 0 bases, there was a span of 27 bases.